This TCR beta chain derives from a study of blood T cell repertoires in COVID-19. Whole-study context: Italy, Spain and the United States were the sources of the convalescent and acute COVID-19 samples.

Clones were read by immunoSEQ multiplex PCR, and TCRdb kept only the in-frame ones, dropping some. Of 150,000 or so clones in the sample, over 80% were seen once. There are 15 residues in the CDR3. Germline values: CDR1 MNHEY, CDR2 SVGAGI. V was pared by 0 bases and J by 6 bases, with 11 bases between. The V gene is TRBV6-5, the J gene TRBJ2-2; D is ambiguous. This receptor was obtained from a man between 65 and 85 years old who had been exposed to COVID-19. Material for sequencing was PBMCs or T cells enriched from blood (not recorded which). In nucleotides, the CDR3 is TGTGCCAGCAGTTACTCCCCCCCTCCCCCCGGGGAGCTGTTTTTT. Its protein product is CASSYSPPPPGELFF.